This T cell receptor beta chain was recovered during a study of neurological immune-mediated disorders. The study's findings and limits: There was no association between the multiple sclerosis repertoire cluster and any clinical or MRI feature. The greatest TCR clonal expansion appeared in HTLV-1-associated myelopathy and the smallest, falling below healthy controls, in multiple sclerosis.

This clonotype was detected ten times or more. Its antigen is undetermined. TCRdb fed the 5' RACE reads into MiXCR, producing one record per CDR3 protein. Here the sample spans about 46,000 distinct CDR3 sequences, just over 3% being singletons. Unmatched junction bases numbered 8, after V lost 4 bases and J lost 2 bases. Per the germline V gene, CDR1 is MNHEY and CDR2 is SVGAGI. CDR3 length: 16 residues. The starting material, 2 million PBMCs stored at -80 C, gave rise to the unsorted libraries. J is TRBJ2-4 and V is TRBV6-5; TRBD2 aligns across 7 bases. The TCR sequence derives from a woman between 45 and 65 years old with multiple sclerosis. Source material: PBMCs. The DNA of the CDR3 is TGTGCCAGCAGTTCCTCGGGGGAGGGAACCAAAAACATTCAGTACTTC. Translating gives CASSSSGEGTKNIQYF.